The entry below gives a single T cell receptor (beta chain) sequence along with its context. These data are taken from a study of blood T cell repertoires in COVID-19. Across the whole study: Donors in the United States, Italy and Spain gave samples during acute or convalescent COVID-19.

This CDR3 spans 20 amino acids. With V trimmed by 3 bases and J by 1 base, 20 bases remained unmatched. Germline V CDR1 and CDR2: MNHNS, SASEGT. Here immunoSEQ multiplex PCR was the method, and the copy in TCRdb shows in-frame clones only, minus some. The data show about 24,000 clones, 89% seen once. The receptor was derived from a woman in her 70s with active COVID-19. The chain carries TRBV6-1 and TRBJ2-7; 8 bases match TRBD1. Material for sequencing was peripheral blood. The CDR3 sequence is CASSDGLRDRSSSWSYEQYF. CDR3 bases: TGTGCCAGCAGTGACGGCCTCCGGGACAGGTCTTCTTCTTGGTCCTACGAGCAGTACTTC.